Listed below are T cell receptor beta chains from one sample, sequenced in a study of T cell clonotyping in hematopoietic cell transplantation. This table comes from immunoSEQ multiplex PCR, and its TCRdb copy is limited to in-frame clones, with some not included. Of tens of thousands of clones detected, roughly nine tenths appear once; the ten largest clones hold 9.5% to 12%. The sequencing here drew on PBMCs, taken 100 days after allogeneic stem cell transplant. The receptor source for this set is a female patient in her fifties or sixties who had an allogeneic stem cell transplant from a related donor, so the T cells may come from the graft donor. Some clones in this sample may be carry-over from other donors' samples. The CDR3 runs from the conserved cysteine through the conserved F or W. Fields, in order: J gene, CDR3 length, V gene, clone size, D gene, CDR3 protein, CDR3 DNA. D genes are given only for firm matches. Some rows have no size entry. The others give once, few or many, or a class for an expanded clone.

J: TRBJ1-1
length: 18
V: TRBV19
size: .
D: TRBD1
CDR3: CASSISLKGQGISTEAFF
DNA: TGTGCCAGTAGTATATCTCTTAAGGGACAGGGGATAAGTACTGAAGCTTTCTTT

J: TRBJ2-7
length: 13
V: TRBV7-2
size: .
D: TRBD1
CDR3: CASSSRTGAEQYF
DNA: TGTGCCAGCAGCTCCAGGACAGGGGCCGAGCAGTACTTC

J: TRBJ1-2
length: 18
V: TRBV7-2
size: .
D: TRBD1
CDR3: CASSLQSGTGSLNYGYTF
DNA: TGTGCCAGCAGCCTACAGTCCGGGACAGGGTCCCTTAACTATGGCTACACCTTC

J: TRBJ2-5
length: 12
V: TRBV7-2
size: .
D: .
CDR3: CASSLQRETQYF
DNA: TGTGCCAGCAGCTTACAGCGGGAGACCCAGTACTTC

J: TRBJ2-5
length: 15
V: TRBV10-3
size: .
D: TRBD2
CDR3: CAISRGTSGQETQYF
DNA: TGTGCCATCTCCCGCGGGACTAGCGGACAAGAGACCCAGTACTTC

J: TRBJ1-2
length: 16
V: TRBV18
size: .
D: .
CDR3: CASSRGEGTPLYGYTF
DNA: TGTGCCAGCTCACGAGGAGAGGGGACCCCGTTGTACGGCTACACCTTC

J: TRBJ1-1
length: 12
V: TRBV19
size: few
D: .
CDR3: CASKTPGTEAFF
DNA: TGTGCCAGTAAAACTCCGGGGACTGAAGCTTTCTTT

J: TRBJ2-3
length: 16
V: TRBV27
size: .
D: .
CDR3: CASSLLGGPGTDTQYF
DNA: TGTGCCAGCAGTTTGCTAGGGGGGCCGGGCACAGATACGCAGTATTTT

J: TRBJ1-3
length: 14
V: TRBV6-5
size: few
D: .
CDR3: CASRVQAGGNTIYF
DNA: TGTGCCAGCCGGGTCCAGGCTGGTGGAAACACCATATATTTT

J: TRBJ2-5
length: 12
V: TRBV30
size: .
D: .
CDR3: CAWSVSTETQYF
DNA: TGTGCCTGGAGTGTATCCACAGAGACCCAGTACTTC

J: TRBJ1-1
length: 16
V: TRBV4-1
size: .
D: .
CDR3: CASSQRRQPKNTEAFF
DNA: TGCGCCAGCAGCCAAAGAAGACAGCCCAAGAACACTGAAGCTTTCTTT

J: TRBJ2-3
length: 13
V: TRBV7-2
size: .
D: .
CDR3: CASSGAGRGTQYF
DNA: TGTGCCAGCAGCGGAGCGGGCAGGGGTACGCAGTATTTT

J: TRBJ1-2
length: 16
V: TRBV6-1
size: .
D: TRBD1
CDR3: CASSEFQGDFGYGYTF
DNA: TGTGCCAGCAGTGAATTCCAGGGGGATTTCGGGTATGGCTACACCTTC

J: TRBJ1-2
length: 13
V: TRBV7-9
size: .
D: TRBD1
CDR3: CASSLGTGAGYTF
DNA: TGTGCCAGCAGCTTAGGAACAGGGGCTGGCTACACCTTC

J: TRBJ2-6
length: 13
V: TRBV2
size: .
D: .
CDR3: CALRVSGANVLTF
DNA: TGTGCCCTCCGGGTCTCTGGGGCCAACGTCCTGACTTTC

J: TRBJ1-2
length: 15
V: TRBV4-1
size: .
D: .
CDR3: CASSQGGGGGGGYTF
DNA: TGCGCCAGCAGCCAAGGGGGAGGCGGGGGCGGAGGCTACACCTTC